The 29 T cell receptor beta chains reported below all come from one sample, sequenced in a study of molecular identifiers for immune sequencing clone quantification. One entry per CDR3 protein, called by TCRdb with MiXCR from the PCR reads. This sample has 40,000 or so distinct CDR3 sequences, with under 25% found just once. The source material was naive CD8+ T cells from blood, with Jurkat cell RNA spiked in. Stated subset: FACS-sorted CD8+CD4-CCR7+CD45RA+ naive T cells. The receptor source for this set is a human donor in good health. Some libraries in this study had Jurkat cell RNA spiked in.

The chain has TRBV20-1 and TRBJ2-7; 8 bases are a match to TRBD2. J was trimmed by 3 bases and V by 2 bases; bases with no gene match: 6. The CDR3 covers 14 residues. Germline CDR1 and CDR2: DFQATT and SNEGSKA (reference sequence). CDR3 loop: CSARFTSGNYEQYF. In DNA, the CDR3 is TGCAGTGCTAGATTCACTAGCGGTAACTACGAGCAGTACTTC.

The table lists this clonotype with a few counts. V and J are TRBV5-4 and TRBJ1-1, with 7 bases identical to TRBD1. Germline V lookup: CDR1 SGHNT, CDR2 YYREEE (reference sequence). This CDR3 comprises 14 residues. Losses at the gene ends were 3 bases for V and 4 bases for J; bases not matched to a gene: 6. CDR3: CASSSGQNLTEAFF. The CDR3 bases are TGTGCCAGCAGCTCGGGACAGAATCTCACTGAAGCTTTCTTT.

Comments on this clonotype: This may come from a read error, since a much larger clone is one base off. The V and J genes are TRBV4-1 and TRBJ2-2, with TRBD1 as a possible D gene (6 bases). The V gene's germline CDR1 is MGHRA and CDR2 YSYEKL. The CDR3 is 18 amino acids. Trimming pared 0 bases from V and 2 bases from J, leaving 16 bases between. CDR3 bases: TGCGCCAGCAGCCAAGAAGAGGAGGACAGCACTAACACCGGGGAGCTGTTTTTT. This encodes CASSQEEEDSTNTGELFF.

This clonotype has at least ten counts. The genes are TRBV29-1 and TRBJ2-3; TRBD2 aligns across 9 bases. J lost 1 base, V lost 7 bases, and 0 bases had no gene match. This CDR3 has 12 residues. Germline lookup yields CDR1 SQVTM and CDR2 ANQGSEA. The chain's CDR3 is CSGLAGTDTQYF. CDR3 sequence (DNA): TGCAGCGGACTAGCGGGCACAGATACGCAGTATTTT.

The chain uses TRBV7-2 and TRBJ2-7; the D is unclear. The CDR3 totals 15 residues. Trimming shortened V by 1 base and J by 2 bases, and 12 bases separated the two germline ends. Germline CDR1 SGHTA, CDR2 FQGNSA. This CDR3 reads CASSLDGSYPYEQYF. CDR3 DNA sequence: TGTGCCAGCAGCTTAGACGGGTCCTACCCCTACGAGCAGTACTTC.

At least ten counts were recorded for this clonotype. The rearrangement joins TRBV11-2 to TRBJ2-3; 8 bases are shared with TRBD2. V was clipped by 2 bases and J by 5 bases; unmatched bases: 6. Germline V gene lookup returns CDR1 SGHAT and CDR2 FQNNGV. The CDR3 contains 15 residues. CDR3 DNA: TGTGCCAGCAGCTTACGGGGGGGCCGGGTAGATACGCAGTATTTT. Translating it yields CASSLRGGRVDTQYF.

This clonotype was counted many times. The chain uses TRBV14 and TRBJ2-7, with D possibly matching TRBD1 (6 bases). V was shortened by 4 bases and J by 0 bases, with 10 bases between the two germline ends. The germline V gene has CDR1 SGHDN and CDR2 FVKESK. This CDR3 has 14 amino acids. The CDR3 DNA follows: TGTGCCAGCAGCCGGGACATCAACTCCTACGAGCAGTACTTC. This gives the protein CASSRDINSYEQYF.

The table lists this clonotype with many counts. The chain employs TRBV12-3 or TRBV12-4 and TRBJ2-2; D may be TRBD2 (6 bases). This CDR3 has 15 residues. Between the trimmed V and J ends, which lost 6 bases and 1 base, there was a span of 12 bases. CDR3 loop: CASSPGTGNTGELFF. Here the CDR3 DNA reads TGTGCCAGCAGCCCCGGGACTGGGAACACCGGGGAGCTGTTTTTT.

The CDR3 sequence: CASSPHWLGDSMNTEAFF. CDR3 in DNA: TGTGCCAGCAGCCCCCACTGGTTAGGGGACTCCATGAACACTGAAGCTTTCTTT. V and J are TRBV9 and TRBJ1-1; possibly TRBD1 for D (5 bases). Deletions cut 4 bases from V and 0 bases from J, with 22 bases between. Germline V gene lookup returns CDR1 SGDLS and CDR2 YYNGEE. The CDR3 is 18 amino acids.

In its sample, this clonotype was seen many times. The rearrangement uses TRBV5-6 and TRBJ1-1, with unresolved D. This CDR3 is 14 amino acids long. V was shortened by 4 bases and J by 7 bases, with 17 bases between the two germline ends. The V gene's germline CDR1 is SGHDT and CDR2 YYEEEE. CDR3 nucleotides: TGTGCCAGCAGCCGTGATCATAAGCCCCATGAAGCTTTCTTT. This gives the protein CASSRDHKPHEAFF. The variable domain in full, with the rest retrieved from reference TRBV5-6 and TRBJ1-1, is DAGVTQSPTHLIKTRGQQVTLRCSPKSGHDTVSWYQQALGQGPQFIFQYYEEEERQRGNFPDRFSGHQFPNYSSELNVNALLLGDSALYLCASSRDHKPHEAFFGQGTRLTVV.

This clonotype was detected many times. The V call is TRBV7-8, the J call TRBJ1-4; the match to TRBD1 covers 8 bases. Germline V gene data show CDR1 as SGHVS and CDR2 as FQNEAQ. This CDR3 contains 17 residues. V lost 5 bases, J lost 2 bases, and 10 bases stayed unmatched. CDR3 sequence (DNA): TGTGCCAGCAGCGTACCGGACAGGGAAGACACTAATGAAAAACTGTTTTTT. This encodes CASSVPDREDTNEKLFF.

The table lists this clonotype with many counts. The chain is built from TRBV27 and TRBJ2-1; perhaps D is TRBD1 or TRBD2 (5 bases each). Germline assignment: CDR1 MNHEY and CDR2 SMNVEV (reference sequence). This CDR3 is built from 18 residues. Trimming pared 5 bases from V and 0 bases from J, leaving 20 bases between. CDR3 protein: CASSLLPGTASSYNEQFF. The CDR3 nucleotides read TGTGCCAGCAGTCTCCTGCCCGGGACGGCGAGCTCCTACAATGAGCAGTTCTTC.

The sample holds many counts of this clonotype. This chain uses TRBV29-1 with TRBJ1-1, with D possibly matching TRBD1 (5 bases). Germline lookup yields CDR1 SQVTM and CDR2 ANQGSEA. This CDR3 has 15 amino acids. V was pared by 0 bases and J by 6 bases, with 17 bases between. The CDR3 nucleotides are TGCAGCGTTGAAGATATGGGGGGAGTAGGCCCTGAAGCTTTCTTT. This translates into CSVEDMGGVGPEAFF.

The sample holds many counts of this clonotype. This chain connects TRBV25-1 to TRBJ2-1; perhaps TRBD2 as D (5 bases). The V end lost 3 bases, the J end lost 8 bases, and 23 bases lay between the germline ends. The CDR3 sequence is 17 residues long. Germline V CDR1 and CDR2: MGHDK, SYGVNS. In DNA, the CDR3 is TGTGCCAGCAGTGATCTGTCAGCTACTCCTCTGGAGGATGAGCAGTTCTTC. Translating gives CASSDLSATPLEDEQFF.

The rearrangement links TRBV7-9 to TRBJ1-1; D is unresolved. Looked up from germline, CDR1 is SEHNR and CDR2 is FQNEAQ (reference sequence). Trimming stripped 6 bases from V and 1 base from J, with 9 bases between. This CDR3 has 13 residues. The DNA of the CDR3 is TGTGCCAGCAGTGGAGCTTCGAACACTGAAGCTTTCTTT. It translates to CASSGASNTEAFF. Combining the CDR3 with reference TRBV7-9 and TRBJ1-1 gives the whole variable domain DTGVSQNPRHKITKRGQNVTFRCDPISEHNRLYWYRQTLGQGPEFLTYFQNEAQLEKSRLLSDRFSAERPKGSFSTLEIQRTEQGDSAMYLCASSGASNTEAFFGQGTRLTVV.

This clonotype showed up many times. The rearrangement links TRBV7-9 to TRBJ1-1; D not resolved. Looked up from germline, CDR1 is SEHNR and CDR2 is FQNEAQ (reference sequence). The CDR3 contains 13 residues. Between the trimmed V and J ends, which lost 6 bases and 6 bases, there was a span of 14 bases. The CDR3 nucleotides are TGTGCCAGCAGTGGATCTGGGGTCGCTGAAGCTTTCTTT. This encodes CASSGSGVAEAFF.

This clonotype was counted ten times or more. The chain is built from TRBV6-5 and TRBJ1-1, with 8 bases fitting TRBD1. This CDR3 has 14 amino acids. The V segment lost 8 bases and the J segment 1 base; nucleotides outside the gene matches: 6. Per the germline V gene, CDR1 is MNHEY and CDR2 is SVGAGI. The CDR3 coding sequence is TGTGCCAGCGAGGGCAGGGGGCGGAACACTGAAGCTTTCTTT. Protein sequence: CASEGRGRNTEAFF.

This clonotype has a count of ten or more. The chain employs TRBV7-4 and TRBJ2-3; TRBD1 matches at 9 bases. Germline loops: CDR1 SGHVT, CDR2 SQSDAQ. J lost 0 bases, V lost 5 bases, and 9 bases had no gene match. The CDR3 covers 17 residues. The CDR3 region has the DNA TGTGCCAGCAGCCTAACGGGACAGGGCTTTAGCACAGATACGCAGTATTTT. As protein: CASSLTGQGFSTDTQYF.

This clonotype was recorded many times. The chain combines TRBV20-1 with TRBJ2-1; TRBD1 agrees at 7 bases. CDR3 length equals 12 residues. The V gene's germline CDR1 is DFQATT and CDR2 SNEGSKA (reference sequence). With V trimmed by 4 bases and J by 4 bases, 1 base remained unmatched. The chain's CDR3 is CSATQGYNEQFF. DNA for the CDR3: TGCAGTGCTACACAGGGGTACAATGAGCAGTTCTTC.

The sample holds many counts of this clonotype. The chain is built from TRBV5-5 and TRBJ1-1; D perhaps matches TRBD1 (6 bases). CDR1 SGHKS and CDR2 YYEKEE come from the germline V gene (reference sequence). The CDR3 has 14 amino acids. V was clipped by 1 base and J by 5 bases, with 12 bases between them. The CDR3 loop is CASSLLQGGTEAFF. DNA of the CDR3: TGTGCCAGCAGCTTGTTACAGGGAGGGACTGAAGCTTTCTTT. The full variable domain, rest sourced from reference TRBV5-5 and TRBJ1-1, is DAGVTQSPTHLIKTRGQQVTLRCSPISGHKSVSWYQQVLGQGPQFIFQYYEKEERGRGNFPDRFSARQFPNYSSELNVNALLLGDSALYLCASSLLQGGTEAFFGQGTRLTVV.

Regarding this clonotype: One end of the junction is discordant with germline, which a read error may explain. The chain links TRBV5-4 to TRBJ2-3; the D is unclear. Germline values: CDR1 SGHNT, CDR2 YYREEE (reference sequence). The CDR3 runs to 11 residues. Here the CDR3 DNA reads TGCGCCAGCGCTTTCACAGATACGCAGTATTTT. It is translated as CASAFTDTQYF.

The V and J genes are TRBV20-1 and TRBJ1-5, with 8 positions matching TRBD1. Germline CDR1 is DFQATT and CDR2 is SNEGSKA (reference sequence). V trimming: 6 bases; J trimming: 5 bases; junction bases outside the gene matches: 3. The CDR3 sequence is 12 residues long. Here the CDR3 reads CSARGQDQPQHF. The CDR3 nucleotides read TGCAGTGCCAGGGGACAGGATCAGCCCCAGCATTTT.

This clonotype was detected many times. The CDR3 bases are TGCGCCAGCAGCCAAGATGGTGTTGCTAGCGGGGGGGATACGCAGTATTTT. Translating it yields CASSQDGVASGGDTQYF. The chain carries TRBV4-3 and TRBJ2-3, with TRBD2 identical over 11 bases. Trimming removed 0 bases from V and 6 bases from J; junction bases left unmatched: 8. CDR3 length equals 17 residues. Germline CDR1 is LGHNA and CDR2 is YSLEER.

This clonotype was detected ten times or more. The gene calls are TRBV10-3 and TRBJ1-5; D is possibly TRBD1 (5 bases). The length of the CDR3 is 13 residues. V was cut by 6 bases and J by 9 bases, with 15 bases left in between. The germline gives CDR1 ENHRY, CDR2 SYGVKD. CDR3 DNA: TGTGCCATCAGCGAGGGCCTGGGGGGGCCCCAGCATTTT. Its translation is CAISEGLGGPQHF.

This clonotype has at least ten counts. This chain uses TRBV6-5 with TRBJ2-3; 8 bases line up with TRBD1. With 5 bases clipped from V and 11 bases from J, the junction kept 15 bases outside the gene matches. The CDR3 has 15 amino acids. Germline lookup yields CDR1 MNHEY and CDR2 SVGAGI. The CDR3 DNA follows: TGTGCCAGCAGTCCGCAGACAGGGGCCCCGCGGGGGCAGTATTTT. It codes for CASSPQTGAPRGQYF.

This clonotype was seen at least ten times. This chain joins TRBV2 and TRBJ1-1, with D maybe TRBD1 (5 bases). V dropped 6 bases and J dropped 10 bases, with 18 bases sitting between them. This CDR3 region has 13 residues. Looked up from germline, CDR1 is SNHLY and CDR2 is FYNNEI. CDR3 coding DNA: TGTGCCAGCAGAGAGGGGACCCGGGGCACAGCTTTCTTT. This translates into CASREGTRGTAFF.

This clonotype was counted ten times or more. J is TRBJ2-7 and V is TRBV30; the match to TRBD1 covers 7 bases. Trimming at V came to 3 bases and at J to 4 bases, leaving 6 bases not matched to a gene. Per germline, CDR1 GTSNPN and CDR2 SVGIG (reference sequence). CDR3 length: 13 amino acids. Here the CDR3 DNA reads TGTGCCTGGAGCGAAAAACAGGGGTACGAGCAGTACTTC. This encodes CAWSEKQGYEQYF.

This clonotype was found many times. This chain connects TRBV5-4 to TRBJ2-3, with TRBD2 identical over 9 bases. Trimming at V came to 3 bases and at J to 3 bases, leaving 5 bases not matched to a gene. Germline assignment: CDR1 SGHNT and CDR2 YYREEE (reference sequence). The CDR3 is made up of 15 amino acids. Here the CDR3 DNA reads TGTGCCAGCAGCTCGGGACTAGCCGGTACAGATACGCAGTATTTT. Translation: CASSSGLAGTDTQYF.

In this sample, this clonotype turned up many times. This sequence joins TRBV6-2 or TRBV6-3 and TRBJ1-5; 11 bases fit TRBD1. J was trimmed by 5 bases and V by 4 bases; bases with no gene match: 10. This CDR3 is 17 amino acids long. Germline CDR1 and CDR2: MNHEY and SVGEGT. The CDR3 nucleotides are TGTGCCAGCAGTTCATACACCGGACAGGGGGCCTATCAGCCCCAGCATTTT. Translating gives CASSSYTGQGAYQPQHF.